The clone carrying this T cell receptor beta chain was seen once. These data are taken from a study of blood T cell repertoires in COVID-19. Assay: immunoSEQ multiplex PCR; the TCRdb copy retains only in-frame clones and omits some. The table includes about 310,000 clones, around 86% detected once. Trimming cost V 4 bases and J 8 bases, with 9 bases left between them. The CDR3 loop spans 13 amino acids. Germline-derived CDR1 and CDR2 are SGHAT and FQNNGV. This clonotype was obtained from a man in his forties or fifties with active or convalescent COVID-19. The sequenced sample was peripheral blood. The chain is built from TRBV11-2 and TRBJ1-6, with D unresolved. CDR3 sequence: CASSSSLDSPLHF. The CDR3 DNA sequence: TGTGCCAGCAGCTCGAGTTTGGATTCACCCCTCCACTTT.